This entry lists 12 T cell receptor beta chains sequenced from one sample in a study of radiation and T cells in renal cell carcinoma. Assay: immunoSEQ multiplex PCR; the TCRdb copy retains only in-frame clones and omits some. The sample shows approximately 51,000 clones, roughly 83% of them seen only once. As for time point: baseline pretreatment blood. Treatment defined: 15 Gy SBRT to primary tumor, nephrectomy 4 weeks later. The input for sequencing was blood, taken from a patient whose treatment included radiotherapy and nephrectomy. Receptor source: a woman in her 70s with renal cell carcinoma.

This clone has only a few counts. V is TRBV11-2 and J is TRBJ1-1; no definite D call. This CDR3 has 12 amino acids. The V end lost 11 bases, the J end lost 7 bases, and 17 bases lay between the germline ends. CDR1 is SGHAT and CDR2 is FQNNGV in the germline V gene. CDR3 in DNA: TGTGCCTACGGGCGGGTAAGAGATGAAGCTTTCTTT. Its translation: CAYGRVRDEAFF.

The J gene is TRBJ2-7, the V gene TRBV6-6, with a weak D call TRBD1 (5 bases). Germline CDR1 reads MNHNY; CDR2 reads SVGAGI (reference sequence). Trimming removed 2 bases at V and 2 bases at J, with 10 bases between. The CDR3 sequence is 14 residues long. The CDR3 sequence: CASSYVQETYEQYF. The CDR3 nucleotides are TGTGCCAGCAGTTACGTACAGGAGACCTACGAGCAGTACTTC.

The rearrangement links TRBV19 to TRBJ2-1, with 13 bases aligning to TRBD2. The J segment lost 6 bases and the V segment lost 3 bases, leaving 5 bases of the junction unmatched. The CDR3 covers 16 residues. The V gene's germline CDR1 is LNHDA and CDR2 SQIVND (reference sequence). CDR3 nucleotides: TGTGCCAGTAGTATTGCCGGGACTAGCGGGACCAATGAGCAGTTCTTC. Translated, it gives CASSIAGTSGTNEQFF. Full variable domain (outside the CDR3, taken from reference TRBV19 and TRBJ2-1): DGGITQSPKYLFRKEGQNVTLSCEQNLNHDAMYWYRQDPGQGLRLIYYSQIVNDFQKGDIAEGYSVSREKKESFPLTVTSAQKNPTAFYLCASSIAGTSGTNEQFFGPGTRLTVL.

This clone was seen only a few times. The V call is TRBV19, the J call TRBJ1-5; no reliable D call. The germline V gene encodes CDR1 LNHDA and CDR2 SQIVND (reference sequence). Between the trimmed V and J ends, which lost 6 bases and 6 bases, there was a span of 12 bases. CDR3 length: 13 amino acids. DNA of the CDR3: TGTGCCAGTAGCAGAGGTGCTGCTCAGCCCCAGCATTTT. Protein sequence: CASSRGAAQPQHF.

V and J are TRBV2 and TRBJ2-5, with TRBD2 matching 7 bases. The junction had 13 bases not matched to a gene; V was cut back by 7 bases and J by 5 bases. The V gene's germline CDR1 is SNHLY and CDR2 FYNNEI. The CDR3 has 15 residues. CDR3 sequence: CASNRELALGETQYF. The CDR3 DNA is TGTGCCAGCAATCGTGAACTAGCGTTAGGGGAGACCCAGTACTTC. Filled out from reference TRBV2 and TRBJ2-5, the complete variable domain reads EPEVTQTPSHQVTQMGQEVILRCVPISNHLYFYWYRQILGQKVEFLVSFYNNEISEKSEIFDDQFSVERPDGSNFTLKIRSTKLEDSAMYFCASNRELALGETQYFGPGTRLLVL.

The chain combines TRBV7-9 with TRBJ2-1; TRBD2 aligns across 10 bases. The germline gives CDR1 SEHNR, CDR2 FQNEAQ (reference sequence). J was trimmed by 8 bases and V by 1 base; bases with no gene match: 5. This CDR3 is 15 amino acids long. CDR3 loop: CASSLGLAGYDEQFF. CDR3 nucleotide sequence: TGTGCCAGCAGCTTAGGACTAGCGGGTTACGATGAGCAGTTCTTC.

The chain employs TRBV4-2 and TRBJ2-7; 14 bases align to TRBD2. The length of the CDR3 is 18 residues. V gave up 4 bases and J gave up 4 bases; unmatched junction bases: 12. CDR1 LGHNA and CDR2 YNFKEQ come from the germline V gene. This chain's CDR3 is CASSLQTSGRARGYEQYF. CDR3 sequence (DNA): TGTGCCAGCAGCCTCCAGACTAGCGGGAGGGCGCGAGGGTACGAGCAGTACTTC.

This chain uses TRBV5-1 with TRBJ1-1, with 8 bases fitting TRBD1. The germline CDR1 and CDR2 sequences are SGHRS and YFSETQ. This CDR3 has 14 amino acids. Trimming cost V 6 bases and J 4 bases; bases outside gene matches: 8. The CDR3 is CASTRTGLSTEAFF. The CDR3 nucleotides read TGCGCCAGCACCAGGACAGGGTTGAGCACTGAAGCTTTCTTT.

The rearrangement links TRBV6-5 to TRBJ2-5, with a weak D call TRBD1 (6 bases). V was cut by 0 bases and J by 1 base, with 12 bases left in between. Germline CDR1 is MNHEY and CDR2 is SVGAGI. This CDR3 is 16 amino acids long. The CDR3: CASSYSARGTQETQYF. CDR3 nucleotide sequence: TGTGCCAGCAGTTACTCGGCCAGGGGTACCCAAGAGACCCAGTACTTC.

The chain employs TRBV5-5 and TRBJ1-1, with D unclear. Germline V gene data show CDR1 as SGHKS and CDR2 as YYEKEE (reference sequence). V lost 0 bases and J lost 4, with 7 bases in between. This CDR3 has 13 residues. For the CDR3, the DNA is TGTGCCAGCAGCTTGGAATCGAGCACTGAAGCTTTCTTT. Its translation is CASSLESSTEAFF.

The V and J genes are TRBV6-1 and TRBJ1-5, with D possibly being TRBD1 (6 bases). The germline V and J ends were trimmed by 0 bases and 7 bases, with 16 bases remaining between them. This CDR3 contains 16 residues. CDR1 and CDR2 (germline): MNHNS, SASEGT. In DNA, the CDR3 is TGTGCCAGCAGTGAAGCGCTCGGGGGGCCCAGGCAGCCCCAGCATTTT. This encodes CASSEALGGPRQPQHF.

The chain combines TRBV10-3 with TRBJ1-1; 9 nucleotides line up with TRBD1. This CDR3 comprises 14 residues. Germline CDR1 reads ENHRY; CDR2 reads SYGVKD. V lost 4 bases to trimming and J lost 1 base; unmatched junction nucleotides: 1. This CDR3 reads CAISVGQGNTEAFF. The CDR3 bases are TGTGCCATCAGTGTGGGACAGGGGAACACTGAAGCTTTCTTT.